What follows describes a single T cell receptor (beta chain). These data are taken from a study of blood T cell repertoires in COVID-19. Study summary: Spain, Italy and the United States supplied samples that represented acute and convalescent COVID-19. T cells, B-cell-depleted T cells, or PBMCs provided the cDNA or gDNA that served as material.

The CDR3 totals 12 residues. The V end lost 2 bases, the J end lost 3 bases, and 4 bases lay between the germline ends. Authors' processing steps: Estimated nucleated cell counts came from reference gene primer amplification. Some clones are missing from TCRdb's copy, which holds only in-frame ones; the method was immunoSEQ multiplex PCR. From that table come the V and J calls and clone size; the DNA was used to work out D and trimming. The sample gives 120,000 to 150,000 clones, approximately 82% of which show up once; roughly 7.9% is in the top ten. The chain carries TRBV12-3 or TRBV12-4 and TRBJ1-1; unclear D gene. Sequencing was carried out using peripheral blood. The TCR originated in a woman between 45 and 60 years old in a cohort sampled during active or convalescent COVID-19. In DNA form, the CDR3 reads TGTGCCAGCAGTTTAAGCGACACTGAAGCTTTCTTT. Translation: CASSLSDTEAFF.